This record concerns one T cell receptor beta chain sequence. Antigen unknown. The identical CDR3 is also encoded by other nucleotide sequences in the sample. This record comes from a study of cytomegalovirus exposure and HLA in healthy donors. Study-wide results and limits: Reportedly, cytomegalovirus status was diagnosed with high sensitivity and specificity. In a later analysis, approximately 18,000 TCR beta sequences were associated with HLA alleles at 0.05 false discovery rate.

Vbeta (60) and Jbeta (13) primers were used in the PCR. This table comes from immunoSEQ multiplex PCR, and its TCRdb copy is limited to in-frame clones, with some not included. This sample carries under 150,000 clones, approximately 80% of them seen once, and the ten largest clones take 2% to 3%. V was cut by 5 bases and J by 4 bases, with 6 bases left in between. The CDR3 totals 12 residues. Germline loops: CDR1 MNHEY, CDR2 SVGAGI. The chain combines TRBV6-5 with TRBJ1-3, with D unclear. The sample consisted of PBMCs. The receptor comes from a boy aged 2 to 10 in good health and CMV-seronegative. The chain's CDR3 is CASSRGGNTIYF. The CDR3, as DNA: TGTGCCAGCAGTAGAGGGGGAAACACCATATATTTT.